The present T cell receptor beta chain was sequenced within a study of blood T cell repertoires in COVID-19. Study summary: The study drew acute and convalescent COVID-19 samples from the United States, Italy and Spain. Sources were T cells, B-cell-depleted T cells, or PBMCs; the material itself was cDNA or gDNA.

Repertoires were generated with immunoSEQ multiplex PCR, while TCRdb's copy carries only in-frame clones and drops some. The sample consists of approximately 140,000 clones, 88% of them appearing once. Germline assignment: CDR1 MNHEY and CDR2 SVGAGI. The CDR3 is 15 amino acids. The trim removed 4 bases at V and 8 bases at J, leaving 7 bases unmatched. The rearrangement joins TRBV6-5 to TRBJ2-1; 11 bases are shared with TRBD2. The receptor was isolated from a man aged 50 or older with active or convalescent COVID-19. Source material: peripheral blood. The CDR3 spells CASSSWLAGGYEQFF. CDR3 DNA: TGTGCCAGCAGTTCCTGGCTAGCGGGAGGATATGAGCAGTTCTTC.